Each of the 23 T cell receptor beta chains below was sequenced from the same sample in a study of response to subunit inactivated influenza vaccine. TCRdb re-called the RT-PCR reads with MiXCR, one entry per CDR3 protein. The profile shows hundreds of thousands of distinct CDR3 sequences, less than 8% of them singletons. The sample in question was PBMCs from blood, obtained around 25 months after vaccination. The receptors stem from a man between 50 and 69 years old who received an inactivated influenza vaccine.

This clonotype appeared a single time. This sequence joins TRBV27 and TRBJ2-6; D unresolved. Per the germline V gene, CDR1 is MNHEY and CDR2 is SMNVEV (reference sequence). V lost 0 bases, J lost 1 base, and 4 bases lay in between. The CDR3 runs to 15 residues. CDR3 protein: CASSLSRSGANVLTF. CDR3 nucleotide sequence: TGTGCCAGCAGTTTATCGCGTTCTGGGGCCAACGTCCTGACTTTC. Combining the CDR3 with reference TRBV27 and TRBJ2-6 gives the whole variable domain EAQVTQNPRYLITVTGKKLTVTCSQNMNHEYMSWYRQDPGLGLRQIYYSMNVEVTDKGDVPEGYKVSRKEKRNFPLILESPSPNQTSLYFCASSLSRSGANVLTFGAGSRLTVL.

This clonotype was observed at least ten times. The chain carries TRBV20-1 and TRBJ2-1; D perhaps matches TRBD1 (6 bases). CDR1 is DFQATT and CDR2 is SNEGSKA in the germline V gene (reference sequence). This CDR3 comprises 13 residues. V lost 3 bases to trimming and J lost 4 bases, with 10 bases between them. The CDR3 DNA follows: TGCAGTGCTAGCAATGACAGGTACAATGAGCAGTTCTTC. Its protein product is CSASNDRYNEQFF.

This chain connects TRBV6-5 to TRBJ2-7; D may be TRBD1 or TRBD2 (5 bases each). Germline CDR1 is MNHEY and CDR2 is SVGAGI. Trimming cost V 2 bases and J 4 bases, with 27 bases left between them. This CDR3 is built from 19 residues. The DNA for the CDR3 is TGTGCCAGCAGTTACGGGGCAGGACGTAGCGTGGGGTGGCGTTACGAGCAGTACTTC. Translated, it gives CASSYGAGRSVGWRYEQYF.

This clonotype was counted at least ten times. The V gene is TRBV5-1, the J gene TRBJ2-7, with TRBD1 identical over 7 bases. The CDR3 sequence is 14 residues long. J gave up 6 bases and V 0 bases, and 6 bases lay outside the gene matches. CDR1 and CDR2 (germline): SGHRS, YFSETQ. The CDR3 is CASSLGQGKGEQYF. The CDR3 region has the DNA TGCGCCAGCAGCTTGGGACAGGGTAAGGGCGAGCAGTACTTC.

This clonotype was seen just once. Its ends do not fully match the called genes, so a read error is possible. J is TRBJ2-1 and V is TRBV20-1; a weak D match, TRBD2 (5 bases). The CDR3 runs to 12 residues. Germline V gene sequence: CDR1 DFQATT, CDR2 SNEGSKA (reference sequence). The CDR3 sequence is CSTRVARTEQFF. The CDR3 DNA reads TGCAGTACTAGAGTAGCCCGGACGGAGCAGTTCTTC.

This clonotype was counted ten times or more. The chain recombines TRBV7-2 with TRBJ2-3; 9 nucleotides line up with TRBD2. With 2 bases clipped from V and 6 bases from J, the junction kept 6 bases outside the gene matches. CDR3 size: 15 residues. The germline gives CDR1 SGHTA, CDR2 FQGNSA. CDR3 DNA: TGTGCCAGCAGCTTATTTGCGGGGGGGCCGGATACGCAGTATTTT. Translated, it gives CASSLFAGGPDTQYF.

In this sample, this clonotype turned up many times. The chain carries TRBV20-1 and TRBJ2-1; D is uncertain. V was pared by 6 bases and J by 4 bases, with 7 bases between. Germline V gene sequence: CDR1 DFQATT, CDR2 SNEGSKA (reference sequence). This CDR3 has 11 amino acids. The CDR3 region has the DNA TGCAGTGCAGGGCCTTACAATGAGCAGTTCTTC. The encoded protein is CSAGPYNEQFF.

This clonotype was detected a few times. The rearrangement joins TRBV5-1 to TRBJ2-2; possible D gene TRBD1, 6 bases. The germline gives CDR1 SGHRS, CDR2 YFSETQ. V lost 7 bases and J lost 3, with 16 bases in between. The CDR3 spans 15 residues. In nucleotides, the CDR3 is TGCGCCAGCGGAATACAGGGTGGCGACACCGGGGAGCTGTTTTTT. Amino acids: CASGIQGGDTGELFF.

The rearrangement links TRBV20-1 to TRBJ2-5, with TRBD1 identical over 9 bases. Germline V gene sequence: CDR1 DFQATT, CDR2 SNEGSKA (reference sequence). V trimming: 2 bases; J trimming: 4 bases; junction bases outside the gene matches: 5. The CDR3 spans 14 residues. In DNA, the CDR3 is TGCAGTGCTAGATCGGGGACAGGGCGAGAGACCCAGTACTTC. Residues: CSARSGTGRETQYF.

There are many counts of this clonotype. This sequence joins TRBV5-6 and TRBJ2-1, with TRBD2 matching 12 bases. This CDR3 is built from 16 residues. V shed 2 bases, J shed 9 bases, and the junction held 9 bases outside the gene matches. Germline lookup yields CDR1 SGHDT and CDR2 YYEEEE. The CDR3 protein is CASSFLAGGGYGEQFF. The CDR3 nucleotides read TGTGCCAGCAGCTTCCTAGCGGGGGGGGGGTACGGTGAGCAGTTCTTC.

The chain employs TRBV7-2 and TRBJ1-1; weak D call: TRBD1 (5 bases). Germline V gene data show CDR1 as SGHTA and CDR2 as FQGNSA. This CDR3 contains 15 residues. Trimming took off 7 bases at V and 3 bases at J, with 18 bases between the two ends. In DNA form, the CDR3 reads TGTGCCAGCACCACTGGGGGTCAGACATACACTGAAGCTTTCTTT. This gives the protein CASTTGGQTYTEAFF.

The chain couples TRBV12-3 or TRBV12-4 to TRBJ2-3; D gene unclear. V was cut by 7 bases and J by 4 bases, with 9 bases left in between. There are 12 residues in the CDR3. DNA of the CDR3: TGTGCCAGCACCGGCTTGGCAGATACGCAGTATTTT. This sequence encodes CASTGLADTQYF.

The chain is built from TRBV7-9 and TRBJ2-5, with 8 bases lining up with TRBD1. The CDR3 totals 14 residues. Losses at the gene ends were 5 bases for V and 4 bases for J; bases not matched to a gene: 6. The germline gives CDR1 SEHNR, CDR2 FQNEAQ (reference sequence). CDR3 amino acids: CASSIRRGRETQYF. DNA for the CDR3: TGTGCCAGCAGCATCCGCAGGGGGCGAGAGACCCAGTACTTC.

This sequence joins TRBV7-9 and TRBJ1-4, with D tentatively TRBD1 (5 bases). Germline-derived CDR1 and CDR2 are SEHNR and FQNEAQ (reference sequence). Trimming took off 5 bases at V and 3 bases at J, with 13 bases between the two ends. There are 15 residues in the CDR3. The CDR3 nucleotides read TGTGCCAGCAGCCCCCAGGGCCTCGCTAATGAAAAACTGTTTTTT. Translating it yields CASSPQGLANEKLFF.

This clonotype came up many times. The rearrangement joins TRBV5-1 to TRBJ2-2; D is undetermined. V was cut by 4 bases and J by 3 bases, with 4 bases left in between. This CDR3 has 12 residues. Germline CDR1 reads SGHRS; CDR2 reads YFSETQ. The CDR3 region has the DNA TGCGCCAGCAGCACGGACACCGGGGAGCTGTTTTTT. Amino acids: CASSTDTGELFF.

The chain links TRBV2 to TRBJ1-2; 7 bases align to TRBD1. V shed 6 bases and J 4 bases; nucleotides not matched to a gene: 20. Germline CDR1 reads SNHLY; CDR2 reads FYNNEI. This CDR3 has 18 residues. CDR3: CASSGGQSRDHRRYGYTF. DNA for the CDR3: TGTGCCAGCAGCGGGGGACAGAGCCGCGACCACCGGCGCTATGGCTACACCTTC.

This rearrangement joins TRBV4-1 to TRBJ2-7; D gene uncertain. The germline V gene has CDR1 MGHRA and CDR2 YSYEKL. The CDR3 totals 16 residues. Trimming stripped 0 bases from V and 3 bases from J, with 15 bases between. The CDR3 reads CASSQDMGSWGYEQYF. For the CDR3, the DNA is TGCGCCAGCAGCCAAGATATGGGCAGTTGGGGCTACGAGCAGTACTTC.

V and J are TRBV20-1 and TRBJ2-7, with TRBD1 matching 10 bases. The CDR3 is made up of 16 amino acids. The ends lost 2 bases at V and 3 bases at J; junction bases unmatched: 10. The germline V gene encodes CDR1 DFQATT and CDR2 SNEGSKA (reference sequence). CDR3 region: CSARRGDRGGVYEQYF. The CDR3 DNA reads TGCAGTGCTAGAAGAGGGGACAGGGGTGGGGTCTACGAGCAGTACTTC.

The chain uses TRBV30 and TRBJ2-2; 13 nucleotides line up with TRBD2. V dropped 3 bases and J dropped 6; count of bases not matched to a gene: 7. CDR1 is GTSNPN, CDR2 SVGIG, per germline (reference sequence). CDR3 length: 16 residues. In DNA, the CDR3 is TGTGCCTGGAGAGGACTAGCGGGGGCTGGGGCCGGGGAGCTGTTTTTT. Translating it yields CAWRGLAGAGAGELFF.

As regards this clonotype: Its ends do not fully match the called genes, so a read error is possible. The chain's CDR3 is CASSGASGGADTRYF. Here the CDR3 DNA reads TGTGCCAGCAGTGGGGCTAGCGGGGGGGCAGATACGCGGTATTTT. The gene calls are TRBV12-3 or TRBV12-4 and TRBJ2-3; 12 nucleotides line up with TRBD2. This CDR3 region has 15 residues.

This clonotype appeared many times. This chain uses TRBV7-6 with TRBJ2-7; the match to TRBD2 covers 10 bases. The germline gives CDR1 SGHVS, CDR2 FNYEAQ. The V segment lost 1 base and the J segment 1 base; nucleotides outside the gene matches: 1. The CDR3 covers 15 residues. DNA for the CDR3: TGTGCCAGCAGCTTAGGGACTAGCGGATCCTACGAGCAGTACTTC. It encodes CASSLGTSGSYEQYF.

This clonotype was detected a few times. The gene calls are TRBV12-3 or TRBV12-4 and TRBJ2-7, with 9 bases aligning to TRBD2. J lost 4 bases, V lost 5 bases, and 12 bases had no gene match. The CDR3 spans 16 residues. The CDR3 region has the DNA TGTGCCAGCAGTCCCACTACTATAGCGGGAGTTTACGAGCAGTACTTC. It is translated as CASSPTTIAGVYEQYF.

This clonotype appeared a few times. The chain couples TRBV20-1 to TRBJ2-7; 9 bases map to TRBD2. Per the germline V gene, CDR1 is DFQATT and CDR2 is SNEGSKA (reference sequence). This CDR3 spans 14 amino acids. J was trimmed by 0 bases and V by 5 bases; bases with no gene match: 5. This CDR3 is CSAFPTSGSYEQYF. The DNA of the CDR3 is TGCAGTGCTTTTCCGACTAGCGGCTCCTACGAGCAGTACTTC.